This entry lists 2 T cell receptor beta chains sequenced from one sample in a study of cytomegalovirus exposure and HLA in healthy donors. Repertoires were generated with immunoSEQ multiplex PCR, while TCRdb's copy carries only in-frame clones and drops some. The sample consists of some 270,000 clones, 80% to 90% of them appearing once. Sequencing was carried out using PBMCs. These receptors all come from a woman in her late teens or twenties in good health and CMV-seronegative.

V usage is TRBV29-1 and J usage is TRBJ2-3; a weak D match, TRBD1 (5 bases). The CDR3 is made up of 14 amino acids. Germline CDR1 SQVTM, CDR2 ANQGSEA. The V and J ends lost 4 bases and 1 base respectively, with 12 bases between them. CDR3 residues: CSVVPGSRTDTQYF. CDR3 nucleotides: TGCAGCGTTGTTCCAGGGTCCCGCACAGATACGCAGTATTTT.

The chain recombines TRBV6-6 with TRBJ2-3; unclear D gene. Germline CDR1 MNHNY, CDR2 SVGAGI (reference sequence). Trimming took 7 bases from V and 2 from J, leaving 13 bases between them. The CDR3 totals 14 residues. The CDR3 sequence is CASIRAHNTDTQYF. The CDR3 region has the DNA TGTGCCAGCATCCGAGCGCATAACACAGATACGCAGTATTTT.